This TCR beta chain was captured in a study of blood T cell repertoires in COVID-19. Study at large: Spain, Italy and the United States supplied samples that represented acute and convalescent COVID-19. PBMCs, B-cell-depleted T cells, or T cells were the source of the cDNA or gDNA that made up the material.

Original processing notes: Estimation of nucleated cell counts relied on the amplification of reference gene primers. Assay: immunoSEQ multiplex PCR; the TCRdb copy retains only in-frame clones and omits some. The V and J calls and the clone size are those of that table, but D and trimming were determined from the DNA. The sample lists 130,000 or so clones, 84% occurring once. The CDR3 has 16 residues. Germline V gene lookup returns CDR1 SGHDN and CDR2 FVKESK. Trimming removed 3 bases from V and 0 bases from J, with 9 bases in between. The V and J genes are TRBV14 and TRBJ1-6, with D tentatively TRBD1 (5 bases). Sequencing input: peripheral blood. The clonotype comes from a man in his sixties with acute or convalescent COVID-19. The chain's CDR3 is CASSHGGSSYNSPLHF. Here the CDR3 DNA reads TGTGCCAGCAGCCACGGGGGTAGCTCCTATAATTCACCCCTCCACTTT.